Listed here is a single T cell receptor (beta chain). The J segment lost 9 bases and the V segment lost 2 bases, leaving 7 bases of the junction unmatched. Germline V lookup: CDR1 SGHTA, CDR2 FQGNSA. The CDR3 runs to 14 residues. Here immunoSEQ multiplex PCR was the method, and the copy in TCRdb shows in-frame clones only, minus some. The sample lists some 120,000 clones, roughly 91% seen once, with 2.3% in the top ten. The data belong to a study of control samples from healthy donors and cancer patients. The receptor was isolated from a woman aged 70-85 years in good health. The chain combines TRBV7-2 with TRBJ1-3; TRBD1 agrees at 7 bases. Sequences were obtained from blood. CDR3 protein: CASSLTQGVGTIYF. CDR3 coding DNA: TGTGCCAGCAGCTTAACGCAGGGGGTCGGCACCATATATTTT.